Below, 3 T cell receptor beta chains from the same sample are listed, as sequenced in a study of blood T cell repertoires in COVID-19 (dated by TCRdb to 2019 to 2021). To prepare the library, the immunoSEQ multiplex PCR assay was applied. TCRdb provides this immuneACCESS table in a form limited to in-frame rearrangements. Some clones are lacking; in checked studies, under half of them reflect an unresolved V gene, and why the rest are absent is not known. Counted in this sample were around 140,000 clones; roughly 87% of them appeared once. The ten largest make up approximately 0.95% of the sample. Sample: peripheral blood. Source of these receptors: a woman between 45 and 60 years old with acute or convalescent COVID-19.

This chain uses TRBV13 with TRBJ2-5; TRBD2 agrees at 14 bases. There are 16 residues in the CDR3. The V and J ends lost 8 bases and 5 bases, in that order; junction bases with no gene match: 10. Germline V CDR1 and CDR2: PRHDT, FYEKMQ (reference sequence). CDR3 sequence reads: CASSGTSGRGGETQYF. For the CDR3, the DNA is TGTGCCAGCTCCGGGACTAGCGGGAGAGGGGGGGAGACCCAGTACTTC.

The chain couples TRBV18 to TRBJ1-1; no firm D call. Germline V gene lookup returns CDR1 KGHSH and CDR2 LQKENI. Trimming left V 1 base short and J 7 bases short, with 16 bases between. CDR3 length equals 15 residues. The CDR3 sequence is CASSPRGAARLEAFF. CDR3 nucleotides: TGTGCCAGCTCACCACGAGGAGCCGCCCGTCTTGAAGCTTTCTTT.

The rearrangement joins TRBV27 to TRBJ1-5, with 9 bases that match TRBD1. Germline-derived CDR1 and CDR2 are MNHEY and SMNVEV (reference sequence). V lost 6 bases to trimming and J lost 6 bases; unmatched junction nucleotides: 9. The CDR3 is 15 amino acids. CDR3 DNA: TGTGCCAGCAGAAGGGACAGGGAAGGTGTTCAGCCCCAGCATTTT. It codes for CASRRDREGVQPQHF.